The source of this T cell receptor beta chain is a study of early T cells in non-severe SARS-CoV-2 infection. Study-level information: It was bulk RNA from unsorted whole blood that was sequenced, and the chains were unpaired.

Study findings and constraints: VDJdb matches were skewed toward anti-spike CD8 T cell responses.

Details on this clonotype: Its antigen remains unidentified.

cDNA molecules, individually, were tagged with unique molecular identifiers. A single record per CDR3 protein comes from TCRdb applying MiXCR to the 5' RACE reads. This table holds more than 80,000 distinct CDR3 sequences, roughly 9.6% found once. The sequence came from an adult who was a healthcare worker with PCR-confirmed SARS-CoV-2 infection or an uninfected control (not recorded which). Source material: whole blood.

The chain's CDR3 is CASSVVGDGSEQYF. The CDR3 DNA reads as TGTGCCAGCAGCGTAGTCGGGGACGGTAGTGAGCAGTACTTC. The rearrangement links TRBV9 to TRBJ2-7; either TRBD1 or TRBD2 may fit D (5 bases each). Trimming stripped 0 bases from V and 7 bases from J, with 14 bases between. Germline-derived CDR1 and CDR2 are SGDLS and YYNGEE. There are 14 residues in the CDR3.